These 11 T cell receptor beta chains came from one sample sequenced in a study of prognosis after radiotherapy for stage I lung cancer. Genomic DNA provided the template from which TCR beta CDR3 was amplified by two-round multiplex PCR. The use of primers specific to each TRBV and TRBJ gene characterized first-round PCR. TCRdb used MiXCR to reprocess the multiplex PCR reads, holding one entry per CDR3 protein. Counted here are approximately 30,000 distinct CDR3 sequences, around 30% occurring once; the ten biggest clones make up roughly a third. The material sequenced was PBMCs, taken before or after stereotactic body radiation therapy (not recorded which). The receptor source for this set is a donor older than 45 with non-small cell lung cancer.

The rearrangement uses TRBV18 and TRBJ2-7; 11 nucleotides agree with TRBD2. Germline V gene lookup returns CDR1 KGHSH and CDR2 LQKENI. The CDR3 spans 15 residues. Trimming cost V 5 bases and J 2 bases; bases outside gene matches: 5. The CDR3 loop reads CASSNRLAGTYEQYF. As DNA, the CDR3 is TGTGCCAGCTCAAACCGACTAGCGGGGACCTACGAGCAGTACTTC.

This clonotype was seen ten or more times. This sequence joins TRBV11-2 and TRBJ2-7; D unclear. The germline V gene has CDR1 SGHAT and CDR2 FQNNGV. The CDR3 loop spans 17 amino acids. V dropped 0 bases and J dropped 7 bases, with 22 bases sitting between them. The CDR3 DNA follows: TGTGCCAGCAGCTTAGACATCGGAGCAGCCTCCGGTGGGGAGCAGTACTTC. It translates to CASSLDIGAASGGEQYF.

This clonotype came up a few times. A much larger clonotype is one base distant, so this may be a read error. This rearrangement joins TRBV9 to TRBJ2-7, with D hard to call. Germline assignment: CDR1 SGDLS and CDR2 YYNGEE. V was shortened by 4 bases and J by 4 bases, with 9 bases between the two germline ends. The CDR3 length is 12 residues. The CDR3 nucleotides are TGTGCCAGCAGCACCCCACAGTACGAGCAGTACTTC. Amino acids: CASSTPQYEQYF.

At least ten counts were recorded for this clonotype. This chain links TRBV13 with TRBJ2-3, with a possible D match to TRBD2 (6 bases). CDR3 size: 14 residues. The germline V and J ends were trimmed by 5 bases and 1 base, with 10 bases remaining between them. The germline gives CDR1 PRHDT, CDR2 FYEKMQ (reference sequence). CDR3 coding DNA: TGTGCCAGCAGCCTCGGGAGCGGCACAGATACGCAGTATTTT. Its protein product is CASSLGSGTDTQYF.

Details on this clonotype: No conserved phenylalanine or tryptophan ends this CDR3, so it is likely a read error. The DNA is left out, because the CDR3 cannot be placed on it with certainty; the CDR3 is given as TCRdb lists it. V usage is TRBV20-1 and J usage is TRBJ2-7; the D call TRBD2 from the table was never checked on the DNA. Germline V lookup: CDR1 DFQATT, CDR2 SNEGSKA (reference sequence). The CDR3 comprises 14 residues, both ends counted. Here the CDR3 reads CSAPGLAGTYEQCL.

This clonotype was observed once. V usage is TRBV5-6 and J usage is TRBJ2-7; TRBD1 aligns across 9 bases. The CDR3 is made up of 14 amino acids. Losses at the gene ends were 4 bases for V and 5 bases for J; bases not matched to a gene: 7. Germline CDR1 is SGHDT and CDR2 is YYEEEE. The CDR3 sequence: CASSGGGTGNEQYF. As DNA, the CDR3 is TGTGCCAGCAGCGGAGGTGGGACAGGGAACGAGCAGTACTTC.

This clonotype was counted many times. V and J are TRBV6-2 or TRBV6-3 and TRBJ1-2; TRBD1 agrees at 7 bases. In germline, CDR1 is MNHEY, CDR2 SVGEGT. V gave up 6 bases and J gave up 8 bases; unmatched junction bases: 12. The CDR3 consists of 14 residues. The CDR3 DNA reads as TGTGCCAGCAGCCTTAGACAGGGCCTGGACGGCTACACCTTC. Protein sequence: CASSLRQGLDGYTF.

Ten or more counts support this clonotype. The chain recombines TRBV20-1 with TRBJ1-3; D ambiguous. The CDR3 contains 14 residues. V shed 4 bases and J shed 1 base, with 11 bases lying between them. The germline V gene encodes CDR1 DFQATT and CDR2 SNEGSKA (reference sequence). CDR3 in DNA: TGCAGTGCTACACGCAGAGGGTCTGGAAACACCATATATTTT. It encodes CSATRRGSGNTIYF.

This clonotype was detected ten times or more. The genes are TRBV5-1 and TRBJ2-7; either TRBD1 or TRBD2 may supply D (5 bases each). Germline V lookup: CDR1 SGHRS, CDR2 YFSETQ. The CDR3 is made up of 14 amino acids. The germline V and J ends were trimmed by 6 bases and 3 bases, with 16 bases remaining between them. The CDR3 sequence is CASTGTMLCYEQYF. The CDR3 nucleotides are TGCGCCAGCACCGGGACGATGCTGTGCTACGAGCAGTACTTC.

In this sample, this clonotype turned up many times. This rearrangement joins TRBV18 to TRBJ1-6, with 9 positions matching TRBD1. The J segment lost 11 bases and the V segment lost 2 bases, leaving 4 bases of the junction unmatched. The CDR3 contains 14 residues. CDR1 and CDR2 (germline): KGHSH, LQKENI. CDR3 in amino acids: CASSPEGQGTPLHF. Written as DNA, the CDR3 is TGTGCCAGCTCACCAGAGGGACAGGGAACACCCCTCCACTTT.

The J gene is TRBJ2-5, the V gene TRBV20-1, with D maybe TRBD1 (5 bases). This CDR3 contains 14 residues. V was trimmed by 5 bases and J by 3 bases, leaving 16 bases between them. Germline assignment: CDR1 DFQATT and CDR2 SNEGSKA (reference sequence). This CDR3 reads CSARVQGLEETQYF. The CDR3 DNA is TGCAGTGCTCGAGTTCAGGGTTTGGAAGAGACCCAGTACTTC.